The present T cell receptor beta chain was sequenced within a study of regulatory T cells in long-lasting Graves disease. The CDR3 loop spans 14 amino acids. Germline V CDR1 and CDR2: MNHEY, SVGEGT. Unmatched junction bases numbered 7, after V lost 5 bases and J lost 4 bases. Sequencing libraries for TCR beta were prepared with iRepertoire HTBI primers and Arm-PCR of CDR3 regions. TCRdb reprocessed the multiplex PCR reads with MiXCR, giving one entry per CDR3 protein. The data hold over 400,000 distinct CDR3 sequences, with approximately 14% observed a single time. This clonotype was counted many times. The time point was: newly diagnosed GD, antithyroid drugs for less than 3 months. Isolated PBMC RNA provided the starting material for the TCR library. This sample was shared with a second study, whose subject was T cells in Graves' hyperthyroidism and ophthalmopathy.

V gene TRBV6-2 or TRBV6-3 combines with J gene TRBJ1-2; TRBD1 agrees at 7 bases. The specimen was peripheral blood mononuclear cells (PBMCs), collected at new diagnosis, from a patient treated with antithyroid drugs. The TCR was taken from a woman aged 45-65 years with Graves disease. The CDR3 here is CASSATGAAYGYTF. CDR3 in DNA: TGTGCCAGCAGTGCAACAGGGGCGGCCTATGGCTACACCTTC.